The clone carrying this T cell receptor beta chain was observed a few times. The antigen is not known. By quantitative 5'-RACE with molecular barcodes, the TCR beta libraries were made. Each CDR3 protein gets one entry after TCRdb re-called the 5' RACE reads with MiXCR. This table holds approximately 400,000 distinct CDR3 sequences, roughly a quarter found once. The data derive from a study of CD8 T cells in ankylosing spondylitis. General study findings and limits: Apparently characteristic of ankylosing spondylitis blood was a TCR beta motif (fewer than 10 highly homologous variants). Significant enrichment of disease-linked clones was reportedly seen in matched ankylosing spondylitis synovial fluid.

The sequence was obtained from a male donor with ankylosing spondylitis. Sequences were obtained from blood, either unsorted or a sorted T cell fraction (not recorded which).

The CDR3 DNA is TGTGCCAGCAGCTATGGAAGGGAAATTTCAAAAGGCTACACCTTC. Protein product: CASSYGREISKGYTF. The genes are TRBV7-2 and TRBJ1-2; D gene unclear. Trimming pared 4 bases from V and 8 bases from J, leaving 20 bases between. The CDR3 runs to 15 residues. Germline lookup yields CDR1 SGHTA and CDR2 FQGNSA.